The T cell receptor beta chain described here comes from a study of blood T cell repertoires in COVID-19. The method was immunoSEQ multiplex PCR; TCRdb's version includes in-frame clones alone and lacks a portion of them. The table has some 80,000 clones, 82% seen once; the top ten hold less than 15%. Sample: peripheral blood. This TCR was recovered from an elderly man with acute or convalescent COVID-19.

CDR3 coding DNA: TGTGCCAGCAGCTTGACTGGGGCTAGCACAGATACGCAGTATTTT. Its protein is CASSLTGASTDTQYF. The chain joins TRBV7-3 to TRBJ2-3, with D possibly TRBD1 on 5 matching bases. The CDR3 contains 15 residues. Germline V CDR1 and CDR2: SGHTA, FQGTGA. V was cut by 3 bases and J by 0 bases, with 10 bases left in between.